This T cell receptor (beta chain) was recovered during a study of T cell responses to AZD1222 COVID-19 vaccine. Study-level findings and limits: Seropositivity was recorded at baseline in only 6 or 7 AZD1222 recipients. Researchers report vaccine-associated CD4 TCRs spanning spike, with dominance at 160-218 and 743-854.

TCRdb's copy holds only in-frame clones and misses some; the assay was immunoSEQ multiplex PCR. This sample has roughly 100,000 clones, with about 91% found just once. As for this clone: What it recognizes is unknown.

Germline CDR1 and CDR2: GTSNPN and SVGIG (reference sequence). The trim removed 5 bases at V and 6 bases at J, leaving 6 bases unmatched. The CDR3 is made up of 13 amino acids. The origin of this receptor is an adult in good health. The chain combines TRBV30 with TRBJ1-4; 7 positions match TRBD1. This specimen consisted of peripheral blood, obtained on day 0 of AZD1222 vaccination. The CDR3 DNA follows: TGTGCCTGGGCACAGGGGTGGGATGAAAAACTGTTTTTT. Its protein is CAWAQGWDEKLFF.